This T cell receptor (beta chain) was identified in a study of tumor-infiltrating lymphocytes in oesophageal squamous cell carcinoma. TCRdb used MiXCR to reprocess the PCR reads, holding one entry per CDR3 protein. The sample includes approximately 6,000 distinct CDR3 sequences, 15% of them seen just once. Sequenced sample: normal esophageal tissue next to the tumor. The clonotype comes from a male donor with esophageal squamous cell carcinoma.

This CDR3 is CASSLRGSGGASTDTQYF. The DNA of the CDR3 is TGTGCCAGTAGTCTCCGGGGTAGCGGGGGGGCTAGCACAGATACGCAGTATTTT. This sequence joins TRBV19 and TRBJ2-3; 11 bases line up with TRBD2. CDR1 and CDR2 from the germline V gene are LNHDA and SQIVND (reference sequence). V lost 5 bases to trimming and J lost 0 bases; unmatched junction nucleotides: 10. This CDR3 has 18 amino acids. Supplemented by reference TRBV19 and TRBJ2-3, the full variable domain reads DGGITQSPKYLFRKEGQNVTLSCEQNLNHDAMYWYRQDPGQGLRLIYYSQIVNDFQKGDIAEGYSVSREKKESFPLTVTSAQKNPTAFYLCASSLRGSGGASTDTQYFGPGTRLTVL.